The next 27 T cell receptor beta chains were all read from a single sample in a study of cytomegalovirus exposure and HLA in healthy donors. PCR employed 60 Vbeta and 13 Jbeta primers. Generated by immunoSEQ multiplex PCR, the TCRdb table keeps only in-frame clones and is missing some. Among some 110,000 clones, about three quarters were seen once, and the ten largest hold roughly 13%. Material: PBMCs. Receptors were obtained from a woman aged 60-75 years in good health and CMV-seropositive.

V and J are TRBV9 and TRBJ1-6; no clear D gene. V lost 4 bases and J lost 0, with 11 bases in between. Germline V CDR1 and CDR2: SGDLS, YYNGEE. The CDR3 runs 16 residues. The CDR3 DNA reads TGTGCCAGCAGCCCGGTAGGGAGCTCCTATAATTCACCCCTCCACTTT. It specifies CASSPVGSSYNSPLHF.

This clone appeared a few times. The chain recombines TRBV4-3 with TRBJ1-3, with D hard to call. Germline V gene sequence: CDR1 LGHNA, CDR2 YSLEER. This CDR3 has 17 residues. V dropped 0 bases and J dropped 0 bases, with 12 bases sitting between them. The CDR3 spells CASSQDLLASSGNTIYF. The CDR3 DNA sequence: TGCGCCAGCAGCCAAGATCTACTCGCGAGCTCTGGAAACACCATATATTTT.

Turning to this clone: The same CDR3 arises from other DNA sequences in this sample as well. The chain links TRBV13 to TRBJ2-7; possible D gene TRBD2, 5 bases. The CDR3 covers 15 residues. CDR1 and CDR2 from the germline V gene are PRHDT and FYEKMQ (reference sequence). Trimming stripped 5 bases from V and 7 bases from J, with 21 bases between. The CDR3 spells CASSRYGRDIHEQYF. DNA of the CDR3: TGTGCCAGCAGCCGATACGGCCGGGATATACATGAGCAGTACTTC.

The CDR3 DNA reads as TGCGCCAGCAGCCAAGTGCAGGGGGGATCACCCCTCCACTTT. It translates to CASSQVQGGSPLHF. The V gene is TRBV4-1, the J gene TRBJ1-6; 7 bases map to TRBD1. Trimming removed 1 base from V and 10 bases from J; junction bases left unmatched: 4. CDR3 length equals 14 residues. In germline, CDR1 is MGHRA, CDR2 YSYEKL.

The genes are TRBV21-1 and TRBJ2-7; TRBD1 reflects the table's D call only, with no check against the DNA. TRBV21-1 is noted as a pseudogene. The CDR3 runs to 15 residues. DNA of the CDR3: TGTGCCAGCAGCAAAGCGCAACAGGGCTTCTACGAGCAGTACTTC. It codes for CASSKAQQGFYEQYF.

The chain joins TRBV7-2 to TRBJ2-7; perhaps TRBD2 as D (6 bases). Germline V gives CDR1 SGHTA, CDR2 FQGNSA. V was cut by 4 bases and J by 5 bases, with 21 bases left in between. The CDR3 runs 16 residues. CDR3 bases: TGTGCCAGCAGCTCCACCAGAGCCCTCGGGGGTGACGAGCAGTACTTC. Translated, it gives CASSSTRALGGDEQYF. Full variable domain (remainder filled in from reference TRBV7-2 and TRBJ2-7): GAGVSQSPSNKVTEKGKDVELRCDPISGHTALYWYRQSLGQGLEFLIYFQGNSAPDKSGLPSDRFSAERTGGSVSTLTIQRTQQEDSAVYLCASSSTRALGGDEQYFGPGTRLTVT.

This chain uses TRBV14 with TRBJ2-5; D uncertain. The CDR3 extends over 15 amino acids. With 4 bases removed from V and 0 bases from J, the gap between germline ends came to 12 bases. CDR1 is SGHDN, CDR2 FVKESK, per germline. The CDR3 bases are TGTGCCAGCAGCCGGTACACGCGGAACCAAGAGACCCAGTACTTC. Its translation: CASSRYTRNQETQYF.

V gene TRBV15 combines with J gene TRBJ2-1; D gene unclear. This CDR3 has 12 residues. CDR1 and CDR2 (germline): LNHNV, YYDKDF (reference sequence). Deletions cut 3 bases from V and 7 bases from J, with 7 bases between. CDR3 region: CATSRSVNEQFF. The CDR3 DNA reads TGTGCCACCAGCAGGTCGGTGAATGAGCAGTTCTTC.

This chain links TRBV7-8 with TRBJ2-5; maybe TRBD2 (6 bases). The CDR3 loop spans 17 amino acids. Trimming removed 4 bases from V and 5 bases from J, with 23 bases in between. Germline loops: CDR1 SGHVS, CDR2 FQNEAQ. In DNA, the CDR3 is TGTGCCAGCAGCTCAAAGAGAGGAGCGGGCGGTGGGGAGACCCAGTACTTC. Protein: CASSSKRGAGGGETQYF.

This clone was found a few times. The V gene is TRBV5-1, the J gene TRBJ1-3, with D perhaps matching TRBD1 (6 bases). The CDR3 length is 14 residues. Germline CDR1 reads SGHRS; CDR2 reads YFSETQ. The V gene lost 1 base and the J gene lost 3 bases, with 8 bases spanning the gap. DNA of the CDR3: TGCGCCAGCAGCTTGTCAGGGGATGGAAACACCATATATTTT. Its translation: CASSLSGDGNTIYF.

CDR3 residues: CASSLRTSGAGDTQYF. The CDR3 DNA reads TGTGCCAGCAGCTTACGAACTAGCGGCGCCGGAGATACGCAGTATTTT. This chain joins TRBV7-8 and TRBJ2-3; 8 bases are a match to TRBD2. Trimming cost V 2 bases and J 5 bases; bases outside gene matches: 9. The CDR3 runs to 16 residues. CDR1 is SGHVS, CDR2 FQNEAQ, per germline. The variable domain in full, with the rest retrieved from reference TRBV7-8 and TRBJ2-3, is GAGVSQSPRYKVAKRGQDVALRCDPISGHVSLFWYQQALGQGPEFLTYFQNEAQLDKSGLPSDRFFAERPEGSVSTLKIQRTQQEDSAVYLCASSLRTSGAGDTQYFGPGTRLTVL.

V and J are TRBV29-1 and TRBJ2-7; D possibly corresponds to TRBD1 (5 bases). CDR1 is SQVTM and CDR2 is ANQGSEA in the germline V gene. The CDR3 is 15 amino acids. V was shortened by 2 bases and J by 2 bases, with 16 bases between the two germline ends. Here the CDR3 reads CSVEKGDSSTYEQYF. CDR3 nucleotide sequence: TGCAGCGTTGAAAAGGGCGACAGTTCGACCTACGAGCAGTACTTC.

In its sample, this clone was seen a few times. This chain links TRBV6-1 with TRBJ2-7; D remains unclear. Trimming took off 0 bases at V and 2 bases at J, with 8 bases between the two ends. Germline V gene data show CDR1 as MNHNS and CDR2 as SASEGT. The CDR3 spans 14 residues. In DNA form, the CDR3 reads TGTGCCAGCAGTGAAGCCTTCCCTGCCTACGAGCAGTACTTC. Its protein product is CASSEAFPAYEQYF.

This clone was observed a few times. Here the CDR3 reads CASTTGGPYNEQFF. As DNA, the CDR3 is TGCGCCAGCACGACGGGAGGGCCCTACAATGAGCAGTTCTTC. The chain carries TRBV5-1 and TRBJ2-1, with 8 nucleotides matching TRBD2. J lost 2 bases, V lost 6 bases, and 4 bases had no gene match. CDR1 and CDR2 (germline): SGHRS, YFSETQ. The CDR3 length is 14 residues.

This rearrangement joins TRBV6-5 to TRBJ2-3; D is possibly TRBD2 (5 bases). The V end was cut by 6 bases, the J end by 4 bases, with 14 bases between. Germline lookup yields CDR1 MNHEY and CDR2 SVGAGI. The CDR3 extends over 14 amino acids. The CDR3 nucleotides are TGTGCCAGCAGCCAAAGGTTGGAGGCAGATACGCAGTATTTT. This translates into CASSQRLEADTQYF.

The genes are TRBV4-1 and TRBJ2-7; TRBD1 might be the D (6 bases). The V gene's germline CDR1 is MGHRA and CDR2 YSYEKL. CDR3 length: 16 amino acids. V gave up 4 bases and J gave up 0 bases, with 16 bases separating them. CDR3 sequence (DNA): TGCGCCAGCAGCCTTAAGATGGGGGACACCTCCTACGAGCAGTACTTC. The encoded protein is CASSLKMGDTSYEQYF.

This chain links TRBV11-2 with TRBJ1-5, with 10 bases matching TRBD1. Germline CDR1 and CDR2: SGHAT and FQNNGV. The CDR3 has 15 amino acids. J was trimmed by 1 base and V by 4 bases; bases with no gene match: 1. Written as DNA, the CDR3 is TGTGCCAGCAGCTGGACAGGGGGAAGCAATCAGCCCCAGCATTTT. Translated, it gives CASSWTGGSNQPQHF.

With regard to this clone: At one end, the junction sequence differs from germline, possibly due to a read error. The chain is built from TRBV11-2 and TRBJ1-2; 9 positions agree with TRBD1. This CDR3 spans 17 amino acids. Germline V gene data show CDR1 as SGHAT and CDR2 as FQNNGV. In DNA, the CDR3 is TGTGCCAGCAGCCTAGAGGGACAGGGAATAGCTAACTATGGCTACACCTTC. Protein: CASSLEGQGIANYGYTF.

V usage is TRBV2 and J usage is TRBJ1-2; D is uncertain. Germline V gene lookup returns CDR1 SNHLY and CDR2 FYNNEI. The CDR3 has 13 residues. V was shortened by 6 bases and J by 1 base, with 9 bases between the two germline ends. DNA of the CDR3: TGTGCCAGCAGGGCTGAGCGTAACTATGGCTACACCTTC. This sequence encodes CASRAERNYGYTF.

V gene TRBV2 combines with J gene TRBJ1-1; D is ambiguous. This CDR3 is 15 amino acids long. Germline CDR1 SNHLY, CDR2 FYNNEI. V lost 7 bases to trimming and J lost 0 bases, with 15 bases between them. Written as DNA, the CDR3 is TGTGCCAGCATAACAGTCGTTTCTATGAACACTGAAGCTTTCTTT. Translating gives CASITVVSMNTEAFF.

The chain combines TRBV2 with TRBJ1-2, with 8 bases identical to TRBD1. Germline V lookup: CDR1 SNHLY, CDR2 FYNNEI. The CDR3 is made up of 15 amino acids. The V and J ends lost 4 bases and 7 bases, in that order; junction bases with no gene match: 11. The CDR3 sequence: CASSALTGGLGGYTF. The CDR3 DNA reads TGTGCCAGCAGTGCGCTAACAGGGGGGCTAGGTGGCTACACCTTC.

The rearrangement links TRBV4-1 to TRBJ2-3; tentative D call: TRBD2 (5 bases). The CDR3 spans 17 residues. The V and J ends lost 4 bases and 0 bases respectively, with 17 bases between them. Germline V gives CDR1 MGHRA, CDR2 YSYEKL. The CDR3: CASSRIERASSTDTQYF. The CDR3, as DNA: TGCGCCAGCAGCCGAATCGAGAGGGCCTCTAGCACAGATACGCAGTATTTT.

The chain has TRBV11-1 and TRBJ1-2; D remains ambiguous. V was pared by 3 bases and J by 0 bases, with 14 bases between. The CDR3 consists of 16 residues. Per germline, CDR1 SGHAT and CDR2 FQDESV (reference sequence). The CDR3 protein is CASSFGGVLANYGYTF. The CDR3 DNA reads TGTGCCAGCAGCTTCGGCGGGGTCTTAGCTAACTATGGCTACACCTTC.

This chain joins TRBV5-1 and TRBJ2-7, with a tentative D call TRBD2 (6 bases). The CDR3 runs 14 residues. CDR1 and CDR2 (germline): SGHRS, YFSETQ. V lost 5 bases to trimming and J lost 1 base, with 13 bases between them. CDR3 nucleotides: TGCGCCAGCAGAATAACCGGGACTTCCTACGAGCAGTACTTC. Translation: CASRITGTSYEQYF.

The chain links TRBV2 to TRBJ2-7, with D possibly matching TRBD1 (5 bases). V was shortened by 7 bases and J by 3 bases, with 13 bases between the two germline ends. The CDR3 contains 13 residues. Germline V gene lookup returns CDR1 SNHLY and CDR2 FYNNEI. CDR3 bases: TGTGCCAGCAAGTTCGACAGTCTCTACGAGCAGTACTTC. Translating gives CASKFDSLYEQYF.

This clone was counted a few times. Here the CDR3 reads CASSQDRQYTDTQYF. The CDR3 nucleotides are TGCGCCAGCAGCCAAGATCGTCAGTACACAGATACGCAGTATTTT. The V and J genes are TRBV4-3 and TRBJ2-3; D gene unclear. Germline CDR1 is LGHNA and CDR2 is YSLEER. Trimming stripped 0 bases from V and 2 bases from J, with 9 bases between. This CDR3 spans 15 amino acids.

This clone has only one observation. The J gene is TRBJ1-2, the V gene TRBV7-9, with a possible D match to TRBD1 (5 bases). V was shortened by 5 bases and J by 6 bases, with 10 bases between the two germline ends. CDR3 size: 12 residues. The V gene's germline CDR1 is SEHNR and CDR2 FQNEAQ (reference sequence). Here the CDR3 DNA reads TGTGCCAGCAGCCCCGACAGCAATGGCTACACCTTC. Translation: CASSPDSNGYTF.